This entry concerns a single T cell receptor beta chain. This sample was taken from a study of T cells expressing NK-cell markers. The overall study: Among the eight sequenced donors, seven tested HCMV-seropositive and one tested seronegative.

The CDR3 is 14 residues long. The germline V gene has CDR1 LGHNT and CDR2 FRNRAP. TCRdb re-called the 5' RACE reads and catalogs CDR3 proteins one per entry, DNA excluded. This sample's clone table lists around 550,000 distinct CDR3 sequences. Sequenced input: blood T cells: a sorted CD56 or NKG2C T cell subset, CD4+ or CD8+ T cells, or bulk PBMC T cells (not recorded which). This clonotype was obtained from a man younger than 35 in good health. The chain is built from TRBV12-5 and TRBJ2-1; TCRdb's D call, TRBD1, is unchecked because there is no DNA. The CDR3 protein is CASGRGAGANEQFF. Filled out from reference TRBV12-5 and TRBJ2-1, the complete variable domain reads DARVTQTPRHKVTEMGQEVTMRCQPILGHNTVFWYRQTMMQGLELLAYFRNRAPLDDSGMPKDRFSAEMPDATLATLKIQPSEPRDSAVYFCASGRGAGANEQFFGPGTRLTVL.